Listed below are T cell receptor beta chains from one sample, sequenced in a study of blood T cells in healthy people across ages. TCRdb processed the 5' RACE reads anew with MiXCR; each CDR3 protein has one entry. The sample has about 1.7 million distinct CDR3 sequences, about 30% seen once; the top ten hold about 7.7%. The material sequenced was blood. The receptor source for this set is a young woman in good health. Both conserved end residues are part of each CDR3. A D gene is named only where the DNA matches it firmly. Size is omitted from some rows. Given values are once, few, many or a class for expanded clones.

size,D,V,J,CDR3,DNA
few,NA,TRBV7-2,TRBJ2-5,CASSLGTVRRETQYF,TGTGCCAGCAGCTTAGGGACAGTCCGGCGAGAGACCCAGTACTTC
NA,NA,TRBV21-1,TRBJ2-7,CASSDLTGSSYEQYF,TGTGCCAGCAGCGACTTGACAGGGAGCTCCTACGAGCAGTACTTC
NA,NA,TRBV7-7,TRBJ2-1,CASSSGLDRNEQFF,TGTGCCAGCAGCTCCGGCCTGGACCGCAATGAGCAGTTCTTC
NA,TRBD2,TRBV20-1,TRBJ2-5,CSALLAGGLIEQYF,TGCAGTGCTTTACTAGCGGGGGGGCTGATTGAGCAGTACTTC
NA,TRBD1,TRBV14,TRBJ2-1,CASSHARDRDNEQFF,TGTGCCAGCAGCCACGCCCGGGACAGAGACAATGAGCAGTTCTTC
few,TRBD2,TRBV7-2,TRBJ2-3,CASSLGVALAGTDTQYF,TGTGCCAGCAGCTTAGGGGTTGCGTTAGCGGGGACAGATACGCAGTATTTT
many,NA,TRBV3-1,TRBJ2-5,CASSQAGQQETQYF,TGTGCCAGCAGCCAAGCCGGACAGCAAGAGACCCAGTACTTC
few,NA,TRBV24-1,TRBJ1-2,CATSDPGRNYGYTF,TGTGCCACCAGTGATCCGGGACGGAACTATGGCTACACCTTC
NA,NA,TRBV29-1,TRBJ2-1,CSALTSGETQFF,TGCAGCGCTCTTACCTCCGGGGAGACCCAGTTCTTC
NA,NA,TRBV20-1,TRBJ2-7,CSATDSYYEQYF,TGCAGTGCCACGGACAGTTACTACGAGCAGTACTTC
many,TRBD1,TRBV6-5,TRBJ2-3,CASSQTGDTQYF,TGTGCCAGCAGCCAGACAGGGGATACGCAGTATTTT
NA,NA,TRBV5-1,TRBJ2-4,CASSFGQNKNIQYF,TGCGCCAGCAGCTTCGGACAGAACAAAAACATTCAGTACTTC
NA,TRBD1,TRBV5-6,TRBJ2-1,CASSLGTGIVNEQFF,TGTGCCAGCAGCTTGGGGACAGGGATTGTGAATGAGCAGTTCTTC
NA,NA,TRBV4-1,TRBJ2-3,CASSQRAGGTVADTQYF,TGCGCCAGCAGCCAAAGGGCTGGCGGGACGGTCGCAGATACGCAGTATTTT
NA,NA,TRBV11-2,TRBJ1-5,CASSLESGGQPQHF,TGTGCCAGCAGCTTAGAATCCGGGGGTCAGCCCCAGCATTTT
many,TRBD1,TRBV20-1,TRBJ1-2,CSARYSGQANTF,TGCAGTGCTAGATACTCGGGACAGGCTAACACCTTC
many,TRBD1,TRBV28,TRBJ2-7,CASSPAGTGDYEQYF,TGCGCCAGCAGTCCCGCCGGGACAGGGGACTACGAGCAGTACTTC
many,NA,TRBV6-6,TRBJ2-5,CASSYVRAASQETQYF,TGTGCCAGCAGTTACGTGAGAGCGGCTAGCCAAGAGACCCAGTACTTC
few,NA,TRBV5-1,TRBJ1-2,CASSGSGPGGYGYTF,TGCGCCAGCAGCGGTTCCGGGCCCGGCGGCTATGGCTACACCTTC
NA,NA,TRBV6-2/TRBV6-3,TRBJ2-7,CANSLTGTNYEQYF,TGTGCCAACAGCCTCACCGGGACAAACTACGAGCAGTACTTC
NA,TRBD2,TRBV6-6,TRBJ2-5,CATSAGEGETQYF,TGTGCCACCTCAGCGGGGGAGGGAGAGACCCAGTACTTC
few,NA,TRBV20-1,TRBJ1-1,CSARGRGGRGTEAFF,TGCAGTGCTAGAGGGAGAGGAGGGCGTGGGACTGAAGCTTTCTTT
few,NA,TRBV4-1,TRBJ2-2,CASKKTLANTGELFF,TGCGCCAGCAAAAAGACACTCGCGAACACCGGGGAGCTGTTTTTT
NA,NA,TRBV7-2,TRBJ2-7,CASSLALGGYRQYF,TGTGCCAGCAGCTTAGCCCTAGGAGGGTATAGGCAGTACTTC
NA,NA,TRBV18,TRBJ1-1,CASSHGDTEAFF,TGTGCCAGCTCACACGGGGATACTGAAGCTTTCTTT
many,TRBD2,TRBV7-2,TRBJ2-5,CASSRSGLAEETQYF,TGTGCCAGCAGTCGATCCGGGCTAGCGGAAGAGACCCAGTACTTC
few,TRBD2,TRBV20-1,TRBJ2-7,CSARTSGRGKDEQYF,TGCAGTGCTAGGACTAGCGGGAGAGGAAAGGACGAGCAGTACTTC
NA,NA,TRBV12-3/TRBV12-4,TRBJ2-1,CASSTRVPYNEQFF,TGTGCCAGCAGTACCAGGGTGCCCTACAATGAGCAGTTCTTC
NA,NA,TRBV27,TRBJ2-1,CASRFSERLNEQFF,TGTGCCAGCAGGTTCTCGGAGCGCCTCAATGAGCAGTTCTTC
few,TRBD1,TRBV7-8,TRBJ1-5,CASSLQGEDNQPQHF,TGTGCCAGCAGCCTACAGGGGGAGGACAATCAGCCCCAGCATTTT
NA,TRBD2,TRBV20-1,TRBJ2-7,CSTRAQTGGYEQYF,TGCAGTACTAGAGCCCAAACGGGGGGCTACGAGCAGTACTTC
NA,NA,TRBV12-3/TRBV12-4,TRBJ1-4,CASSFGPGGANEKLFF,TGTGCCAGCAGTTTTGGTCCCGGAGGGGCTAATGAAAAACTGTTTTTT
many,NA,TRBV10-3,TRBJ2-7,CAISGLDLGEQYF,TGTGCCATCAGTGGGCTAGATTTAGGCGAGCAGTACTTC
NA,NA,TRBV10-2,TRBJ1-5,CASTQTYSNQPQHF,TGCGCCAGCACACAGACATATAGCAATCAGCCCCAGCATTTT
NA,NA,TRBV5-1,TRBJ2-5,CASSLLQAGEAQYF,TGCGCCAGCAGCTTGTTACAGGCCGGCGAGGCCCAGTACTTC
NA,NA,TRBV18,TRBJ1-5,CVSSPGQKGQPQHF,TGTGTCAGCTCACCCGGACAGAAGGGGCAGCCCCAGCATTTT
few,NA,TRBV29-1,TRBJ1-1,CSVGSDPNTEAFF,TGCAGCGTTGGGTCGGACCCGAACACTGAAGCTTTCTTT
few,NA,TRBV5-1,TRBJ2-5,CASSSRGPYQETQYF,TGCGCCAGCAGCTCCCGTGGGCCCTACCAAGAGACCCAGTACTTC
NA,NA,TRBV19,TRBJ2-3,CATRAGPRTDTQYF,TGTGCCACCCGAGCGGGCCCACGCACAGATACGCAGTATTTT
NA,NA,TRBV29-1,TRBJ1-1,CSVLRGGAGTEAFF,TGCAGCGTCCTGCGGGGAGGGGCTGGAACTGAAGCTTTCTTT
many,NA,TRBV6-6,TRBJ2-7,CASSYLLSDGYEQYF,TGTGCCAGCAGTTACTTGCTTTCTGACGGCTACGAGCAGTACTTC
NA,NA,TRBV7-9,TRBJ1-1,CASSGASAFF,TGTGCCAGCAGCGGAGCTTCGGCTTTCTTT
NA,NA,TRBV12-3/TRBV12-4,TRBJ2-7,CASSLGGARHGEQYF,TGTGCCAGCAGTTTGGGCGGAGCCCGGCATGGTGAGCAGTACTTC
NA,TRBD2,TRBV5-1,TRBJ2-5,CAIRGKRGGNQETQYF,TGCGCCATCCGCGGAAAGCGGGGGGGAAACCAAGAGACCCAGTACTTC
NA,NA,TRBV11-2,TRBJ1-1,CASSLVAPGSKAFF,TGTGCCAGCAGCTTAGTTGCTCCAGGATCGAAAGCTTTCTTT
NA,NA,TRBV5-1,TRBJ2-7,CASSLTCGPYEQYF,TGCGCCAGCAGCCTCACTTGCGGTCCCTACGAGCAGTACTTC
NA,NA,TRBV7-2,TRBJ2-3,CASSFDGSRGRGTDTQYF,TGTGCCAGCAGCTTTGACGGGTCGAGAGGGCGCGGGACAGATACGCAGTATTTT
NA,TRBD1,TRBV7-9,TRBJ2-3,CASSHQDRGGTDTQYF,TGTGCCAGCAGTCACCAGGACAGGGGTGGCACAGATACGCAGTATTTT